Here is one T cell receptor (beta chain) with its context. What it recognizes is unknown. Germline-derived CDR1 and CDR2 are SGDLS and YYNGEE. The CDR3 contains 16 residues. V was trimmed by 2 bases and J by 0 bases, leaving 12 bases between them. The sample comes from a study of immune evolution from preneoplasia to lung adenocarcinoma. Whole-study context: HLA loss of heterozygosity: around 6.5% AIS, about 15% MIA, roughly 30% ADC, none AAH. Whole-study results and caveats: Top clone frequencies peaked in normal lung, apparently declining through invasive adenocarcinoma.

Repertoires were generated with immunoSEQ multiplex PCR, while TCRdb's copy carries only in-frame clones and drops some. Among 10,000 to 13,000 clones, approximately 80% were seen once, and the ten largest hold under 3.5%. H&E slides confirmed each diagnosis, reviewed by two pathologists independently. Premalignant or tumor cells were enriched by macro-dissection after pathologic assessment. The chain employs TRBV9 and TRBJ1-5, with no clear D. The sequence was collected from a person aged 65-85 years with lung adenocarcinoma. Sequencing was done on a sample of FFPE minimally invasive lung adenocarcinoma tissue. The CDR3 loop is CASSVLLQHSNQPQHF. As DNA, the CDR3 is TGTGCCAGCAGCGTTCTTCTACAGCATAGCAATCAGCCCCAGCATTTT.